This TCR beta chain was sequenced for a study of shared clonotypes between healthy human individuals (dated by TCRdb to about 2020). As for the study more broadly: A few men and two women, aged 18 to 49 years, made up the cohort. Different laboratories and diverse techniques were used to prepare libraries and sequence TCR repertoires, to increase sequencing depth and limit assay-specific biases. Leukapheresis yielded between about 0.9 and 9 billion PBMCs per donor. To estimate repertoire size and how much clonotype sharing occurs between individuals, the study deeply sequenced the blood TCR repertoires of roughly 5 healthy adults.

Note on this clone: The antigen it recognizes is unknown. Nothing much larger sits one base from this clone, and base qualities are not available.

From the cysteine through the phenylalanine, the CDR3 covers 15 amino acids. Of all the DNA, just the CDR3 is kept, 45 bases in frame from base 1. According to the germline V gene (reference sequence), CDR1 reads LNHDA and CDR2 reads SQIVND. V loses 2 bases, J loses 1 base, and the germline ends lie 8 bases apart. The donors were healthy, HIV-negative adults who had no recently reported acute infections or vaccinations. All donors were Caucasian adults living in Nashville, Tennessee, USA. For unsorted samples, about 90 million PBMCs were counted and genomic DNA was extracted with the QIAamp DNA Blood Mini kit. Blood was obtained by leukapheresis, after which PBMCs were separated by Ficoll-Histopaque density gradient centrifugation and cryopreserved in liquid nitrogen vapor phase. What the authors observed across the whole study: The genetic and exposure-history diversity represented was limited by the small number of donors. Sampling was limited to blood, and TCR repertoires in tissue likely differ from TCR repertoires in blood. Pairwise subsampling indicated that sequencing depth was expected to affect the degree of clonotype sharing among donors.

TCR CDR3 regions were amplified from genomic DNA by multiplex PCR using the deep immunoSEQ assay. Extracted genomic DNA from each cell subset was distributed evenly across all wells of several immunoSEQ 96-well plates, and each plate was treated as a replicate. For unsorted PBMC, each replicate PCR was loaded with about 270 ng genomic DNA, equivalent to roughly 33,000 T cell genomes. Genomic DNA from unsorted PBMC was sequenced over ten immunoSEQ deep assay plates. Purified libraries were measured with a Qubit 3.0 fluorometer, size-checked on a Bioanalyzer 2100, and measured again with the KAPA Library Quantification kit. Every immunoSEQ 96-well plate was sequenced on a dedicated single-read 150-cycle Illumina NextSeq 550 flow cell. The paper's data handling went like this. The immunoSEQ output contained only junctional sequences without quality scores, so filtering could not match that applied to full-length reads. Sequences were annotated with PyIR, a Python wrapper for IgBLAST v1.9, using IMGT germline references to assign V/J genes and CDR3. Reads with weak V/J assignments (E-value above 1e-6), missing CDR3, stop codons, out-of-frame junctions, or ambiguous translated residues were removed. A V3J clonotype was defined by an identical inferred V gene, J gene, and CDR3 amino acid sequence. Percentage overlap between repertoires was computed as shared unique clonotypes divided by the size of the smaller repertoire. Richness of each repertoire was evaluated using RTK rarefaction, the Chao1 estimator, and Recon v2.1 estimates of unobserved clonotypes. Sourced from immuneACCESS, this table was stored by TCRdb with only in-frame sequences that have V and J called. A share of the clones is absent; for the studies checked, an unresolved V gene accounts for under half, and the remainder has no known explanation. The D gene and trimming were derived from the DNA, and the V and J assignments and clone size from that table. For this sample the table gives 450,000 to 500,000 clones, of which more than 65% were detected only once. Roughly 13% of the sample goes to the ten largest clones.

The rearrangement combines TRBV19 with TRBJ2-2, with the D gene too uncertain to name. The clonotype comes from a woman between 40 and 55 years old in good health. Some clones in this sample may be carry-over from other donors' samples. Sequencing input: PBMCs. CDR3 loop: CASSIFGLNTGELFF. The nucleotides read TGTGCCAGTAGTATATTTGGGCTGAACACCGGGGAGCTGTTTTTT. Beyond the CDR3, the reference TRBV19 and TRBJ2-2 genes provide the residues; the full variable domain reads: DGGITQSPKYLFRKEGQNVTLSCEQNLNHDAMYWYRQDPGQGLRLIYYSQIVNDFQKGDIAEGYSVSREKKESFPLTVTSAQKNPTAFYLCASSIFGLNTGELFFGEGSRLTVL.